The sequence of this T cell receptor beta chain was determined in a study of vaccination and CD4 T cells after COVID-19. Study background: Each enrolled participant received a two-dose regimen of either BNT162b2 or mRNA-1273 vaccine. Investigators took post-vaccine samples a median approximately 73 days after dose two, within a range of 14 to 241.

Notes on this clonotype: Its target is unknown.

Oncomine TCR Beta short-read sequencing was applied to DNA from cultured CD4+ T cells. MiXCR was run by TCRdb on the PCR reads, yielding one entry per CDR3 protein. The sample holds about 9,400 distinct CDR3 sequences; about 50% are singletons and the top ten take roughly a quarter. Regarding treatment: approximately nine-day PBMC culture with coronavirus spike peptide pools or control peptides (ViraFEST assay). These CD4+ T cells came from an unexposed donor, sampled before the COVID-19 pandemic (2011-2018). Trimming removed 3 bases from V and 4 bases from J; junction bases left unmatched: 4. The CDR3 extends over 15 amino acids. CDR1 MNHEY and CDR2 SMNVEV come from the germline V gene (reference sequence).

The rearrangement joins TRBV27 to TRBJ1-1; 11 bases agree with TRBD1. The sample consisted of CD4+ T cells from blood, cultured in vitro. The source of this sequence is a human donor in good health. In nucleotides, the CDR3 is TGTGCCAGCAGTTTGGGCGGGACAGGGGGCACTGAAGCTTTCTTT. Translation: CASSLGGTGGTEAFF.